These 16 T cell receptor beta chains share one sample of origin, sequenced in a study of blood T cell repertoires in COVID-19. Using immunoSEQ multiplex PCR, the repertoire was profiled, and TCRdb retains in-frame clones only, with some absent. The top ten hold approximately 1.8% of the sample, which has over 200,000 clones, 84% seen once. The sample consisted of PBMCs or T cells enriched from blood (not recorded which). These receptors were collected from a man aged 55 to 69 who had recovered from COVID-19.

The chain has TRBV5-4 and TRBJ1-5; no reliable D call. Looked up from germline, CDR1 is SGHNT and CDR2 is YYREEE (reference sequence). This CDR3 contains 11 residues. V lost 0 bases and J lost 7, with 2 bases in between. The CDR3 DNA sequence: TGTGCCAGCAGCTTGGCGCAGCCCCAGCATTTT. Encoded protein: CASSLAQPQHF.

This chain uses TRBV25-1 with TRBJ1-2; TRBD1 is a possible D gene (5 bases). The CDR3 covers 13 residues. Germline assignment: CDR1 MGHDK and CDR2 SYGVNS. V lost 3 bases, J lost 2 bases, and 7 bases lay in between. This CDR3 reads CASSDGGNYGYTF. Written as DNA, the CDR3 is TGTGCCAGCAGTGACGGGGGAAACTATGGCTACACCTTC.

This chain links TRBV5-1 with TRBJ2-5; 8 bases agree with TRBD2. The germline V gene has CDR1 SGHRS and CDR2 YFSETQ. This CDR3 comprises 16 residues. With 0 bases clipped from V and 1 base from J, the junction kept 5 bases outside the gene matches. CDR3 sequence (DNA): TGCGCCAGCAGCTTGGCCTTTAGCGGGATCCAAGAGACCCAGTACTTC. The encoded protein is CASSLAFSGIQETQYF.

Comment on this clone: Germline is not matched at one junction end, which may reflect a read error. The gene calls are TRBV5-1 and TRBJ2-3, with 8 positions matching TRBD2. This CDR3 contains 16 residues. Germline V gene lookup returns CDR1 SGHRS and CDR2 YFSETQ. CDR3: CARSFGGGRGTDTQYF. The CDR3 DNA reads TGCGCCCGCAGCTTCGGGGGGGGCCGGGGCACAGATACGCAGTATTTT.

V gene TRBV14 combines with J gene TRBJ1-2; D possibly corresponds to TRBD1 (6 bases). The CDR3 runs 15 residues. Germline V gene lookup returns CDR1 SGHDN and CDR2 FVKESK. V gave up 2 bases and J gave up 5 bases, with 15 bases separating them. The CDR3 sequence: CASSQSRGGFYGYTF. CDR3 bases: TGTGCCAGCAGCCAATCCAGAGGGGGTTTTTATGGCTACACCTTC.

V and J are TRBV10-3 and TRBJ1-1, with D perhaps matching TRBD1 (5 bases). The CDR3 consists of 13 residues. Germline CDR1 ENHRY, CDR2 SYGVKD. V gave up 8 bases and J gave up 2 bases, with 12 bases separating them. The CDR3 DNA reads as TGTGCCATCGTTGGGGGGGGAAACACTGAAGCTTTCTTT. Translated: CAIVGGGNTEAFF.

This sequence joins TRBV2 and TRBJ2-5; no clear D. Trimming took 4 bases from V and 3 from J, leaving 6 bases between them. Germline V gene data show CDR1 as SNHLY and CDR2 as FYNNEI. This CDR3 is built from 12 residues. The CDR3 here is CASSGQKETQYF. DNA for the CDR3: TGTGCCAGCAGTGGACAAAAAGAGACCCAGTACTTC.

As DNA, the CDR3 is TGTGCCAGCAGCCAACAGACAGGGAACACTGAAGCTTTCTTT. It codes for CASSQQTGNTEAFF. This rearrangement joins TRBV3-1 (or the pseudogene TRBV3-2) to TRBJ1-1, with D possibly TRBD1 on 6 matching bases. Trimming took 2 bases from V and 1 from J, leaving 8 bases between them. This CDR3 region has 14 residues. Germline V lookup: CDR1 LGHDT, CDR2 YNNKEL (reference sequence).

The chain uses TRBV7-9 and TRBJ1-2, with a weak D call TRBD1 (5 bases). The germline V and J ends were trimmed by 5 bases and 8 bases, with 15 bases remaining between them. Germline-derived CDR1 and CDR2 are SEHNR and FQNEAQ (reference sequence). CDR3 length equals 13 residues. CDR3 sequence reads: CASSPPTGPGYTF. The DNA for the CDR3 is TGTGCCAGCAGCCCACCTACAGGACCCGGCTACACCTTC.

The chain has TRBV4-2 and TRBJ2-7; D may be TRBD1 (5 bases). V lost 4 bases and J 4 bases, leaving 23 bases between the germline ends. The CDR3 sequence is 17 residues long. Germline loops: CDR1 LGHNA, CDR2 YNFKEQ. The CDR3 sequence is CASSLPHPTGQNYEQYF. The CDR3 DNA is TGTGCCAGCAGCCTCCCACACCCAACCGGACAAAATTACGAGCAGTACTTC.

The chain employs TRBV6-1 and TRBJ2-1, with D possibly TRBD2 on 7 matching bases. The V end was cut by 3 bases, the J end by 7 bases, with 13 bases between. CDR3 size: 14 residues. Germline V gives CDR1 MNHNS, CDR2 SASEGT. The CDR3 reads CASSEGGAWNEQFF. The DNA for the CDR3 is TGTGCCAGCAGTGAGGGGGGGGCATGGAATGAGCAGTTCTTC.

The genes are TRBV19 and TRBJ1-2; 7 bases align to TRBD1. There are 15 residues in the CDR3. With 5 bases clipped from V and 1 base from J, the junction kept 7 bases outside the gene matches. In germline, CDR1 is LNHDA, CDR2 SQIVND (reference sequence). CDR3 nucleotides: TGTGCCAGTAGTCGCCGGGGACAGCTTAACTATGGCTACACCTTC. Its protein is CASSRRGQLNYGYTF.

V is TRBV19 and J is TRBJ1-2; 11 positions match TRBD1. The CDR3 runs to 15 residues. Germline V gene lookup returns CDR1 LNHDA and CDR2 SQIVND (reference sequence). V was pared by 3 bases and J by 3 bases, with 3 bases of the junction left unmatched. The chain's CDR3 is CASSIWTGGDYGYTF. Written as DNA, the CDR3 is TGTGCCAGTAGTATCTGGACAGGGGGCGACTATGGCTACACCTTC.

The chain links TRBV5-6 to TRBJ2-7; D is uncertain. V was shortened by 3 bases and J by 4 bases, with 17 bases between the two germline ends. The CDR3 has 15 residues. The germline V gene encodes CDR1 SGHDT and CDR2 YYEEEE. CDR3 sequence: CASSSQVEPRYEQYF. CDR3 in DNA: TGTGCCAGCAGCTCCCAGGTAGAACCCCGGTACGAGCAGTACTTC.

This clone has only one observation. The chain is built from TRBV7-9 and TRBJ1-3; unclear D gene. The CDR3 sequence is 13 residues long. Germline V lookup: CDR1 SEHNR, CDR2 FQNEAQ (reference sequence). V shed 8 bases and J shed 3 bases, with 11 bases lying between them. CDR3: CASGTSSGNTIYF. In nucleotides, the CDR3 is TGTGCCAGCGGCACTAGTAGTGGAAACACCATATATTTT.

This clone was picked up many times. The chain couples TRBV7-2 to TRBJ2-3; 10 nucleotides match TRBD2. The germline CDR1 and CDR2 sequences are SGHTA and FQGNSA. This CDR3 has 15 amino acids. The J segment lost 1 base and the V segment lost 4 bases, leaving 2 bases of the junction unmatched. The CDR3 DNA reads as TGTGCCAGCAGCTGGCTAGCGGGGGGCACAGATACGCAGTATTTT. It is translated as CASSWLAGGTDTQYF.